The next 30 T cell receptor beta chains were all read from a single sample in a study of shared clonotypes between healthy human individuals. Clones were sequenced by immunoSEQ multiplex PCR, and TCRdb holds only the in-frame ones, with some missing. The repertoire consists of 2 million to 2.5 million clones, with just under 95% occurring once and the leading ten covering about 0.36%. The sequenced sample consisted of naive CD4+ T cells from PBMCs. Described subset: CD45RA+ positively selected. These receptors all stem from a man between 18 and 35 years old in good health. Some clones in this sample may be carry-over from other donors' samples.

This chain uses TRBV2 with TRBJ1-1; the D gene is possibly TRBD1 (5 bases). Germline V gene data show CDR1 as SNHLY and CDR2 as FYNNEI. The CDR3 loop spans 13 amino acids. V lost 9 bases and J lost 3, with 14 bases in between. In nucleotides, the CDR3 is TGTGCCAGTGAGAGGGGAATTGACACTGAAGCTTTCTTT. It encodes CASERGIDTEAFF. Drawing the rest from reference TRBV2 and TRBJ1-1, the complete variable domain is EPEVTQTPSHQVTQMGQEVILRCVPISNHLYFYWYRQILGQKVEFLVSFYNNEISEKSEIFDDQFSVERPDGSNFTLKIRSTKLEDSAMYFCASERGIDTEAFFGQGTRLTVV.

This chain joins TRBV15 and TRBJ2-2; 8 bases are a match to TRBD1. This CDR3 is built from 15 residues. Trimming at V came to 1 base and at J to 5 bases, leaving 3 bases not matched to a gene. The germline CDR1 and CDR2 sequences are LNHNV and YYDKDF (reference sequence). The CDR3 loop reads CATSRGTGYTGELFF. DNA of the CDR3: TGTGCCACCAGCAGAGGGACAGGGTATACCGGGGAGCTGTTTTTT.

V gene TRBV29-1 combines with J gene TRBJ2-7; 8 bases are shared with TRBD1. The J segment lost 2 bases and the V segment lost 4 bases, leaving 4 bases of the junction unmatched. Per the germline V gene, CDR1 is SQVTM and CDR2 is ANQGSEA. This CDR3 has 13 residues. The CDR3 loop is CSVATGGTYEQYF. In nucleotides, the CDR3 is TGCAGCGTTGCAACAGGGGGAACCTACGAGCAGTACTTC.

The genes are TRBV5-1 and TRBJ1-1, with 8 positions matching TRBD1. CDR1 and CDR2 (germline): SGHRS, YFSETQ. V lost 2 bases, J lost 3 bases, and 6 bases stayed unmatched. This CDR3 has 15 amino acids. CDR3 sequence reads: CASSFYPTGDTEAFF. The CDR3, as DNA: TGCGCCAGCAGCTTTTATCCGACAGGGGACACTGAAGCTTTCTTT.

The chain has TRBV28 and TRBJ1-2, with D unclear. CDR3 length equals 12 residues. Germline CDR1 reads MDHEN; CDR2 reads SYDVKM. V shed 5 bases and J shed 8 bases, with 12 bases lying between them. The CDR3 DNA reads TGTGCCAGCAGTCAAAGGGCCCGCGGCTACACCTTC. Translating gives CASSQRARGYTF.

The V call is TRBV28, the J call TRBJ1-3; D unresolved. This CDR3 contains 13 residues. Per the germline V gene, CDR1 is MDHEN and CDR2 is SYDVKM. V lost 7 bases and J 1 base, leaving 8 bases between the germline ends. The CDR3 DNA reads as TGTGCCAGCATAGGAGGGTCTGGAAACACCATATATTTT. It codes for CASIGGSGNTIYF.

The chain couples TRBV7-2 to TRBJ2-3; D unresolved. V was pared by 5 bases and J by 2 bases, with 14 bases between. The germline V gene encodes CDR1 SGHTA and CDR2 FQGNSA. This CDR3 contains 15 residues. Here the CDR3 reads CASSPQTGLTDTQYF. In DNA, the CDR3 is TGTGCCAGCAGCCCCCAGACGGGCCTCACAGATACGCAGTATTTT.

V is TRBV4-2 and J is TRBJ1-3; D not certain. This CDR3 region has 15 residues. V dropped 3 bases and J dropped 0 bases, with 9 bases sitting between them. Germline CDR1 is LGHNA and CDR2 is YNFKEQ. CDR3 DNA sequence: TGTGCCAGCAGCCACACAGACAACTCTGGAAACACCATATATTTT. This translates into CASSHTDNSGNTIYF.

The V and J genes are TRBV9 and TRBJ2-2, with 14 bases identical to TRBD2. The germline gives CDR1 SGDLS, CDR2 YYNGEE. V gave up 1 base and J gave up 4 bases; unmatched junction bases: 3. The CDR3 runs 17 residues. CDR3 residues: CASSVTTSGRATGELFF. The CDR3, as DNA: TGTGCCAGCAGCGTAACGACTAGCGGGAGGGCCACCGGGGAGCTGTTTTTT.

On this clone itself: This sample also contains other DNA sequences that code for the same CDR3. The chain is built from TRBV5-4 and TRBJ2-6; no clear D. Germline V CDR1 and CDR2: SGHNT, YYREEE (reference sequence). There are 15 residues in the CDR3. Trimming pared 0 bases from V and 1 base from J, leaving 5 bases between. The CDR3 DNA is TGTGCCAGCAGCTTGGAATTTTCTGGGGCCAACGTCCTGACTTTC. Amino acid sequence: CASSLEFSGANVLTF.

The J gene is TRBJ2-1, the V gene TRBV5-6; D may be TRBD1 (5 bases). This CDR3 is built from 14 residues. The germline V gene encodes CDR1 SGHDT and CDR2 YYEEEE. V dropped 2 bases and J dropped 7 bases, with 13 bases sitting between them. CDR3 in DNA: TGTGCCAGCAGCTTTGACAGAGCTAGGAATGAGCAGTTCTTC. Protein sequence: CASSFDRARNEQFF.

On this clone: Different DNA sequences within this sample yield the same CDR3. This chain connects TRBV28 to TRBJ1-5; D uncertain. Germline V CDR1 and CDR2: MDHEN, SYDVKM. The CDR3 length is 12 residues. Deletions cut 3 bases from V and 7 bases from J, with 7 bases between. CDR3 DNA: TGTGCCAGCAGTTTCCGGAACCAGCCCCAGCATTTT. Translation gives CASSFRNQPQHF.

V and J are TRBV6-4 and TRBJ2-7; the D is unclear. The CDR3 length is 16 residues. The germline CDR1 and CDR2 sequences are MRHNA and SNTAGT. V was pared by 2 bases and J by 0 bases, with 14 bases between. DNA for the CDR3: TGTGCCAGCAGTGACCGGCCCCCCGGACGCTCCTACGAGCAGTACTTC. Residues: CASSDRPPGRSYEQYF.

The rearrangement links TRBV11-2 to TRBJ2-7, with a possible D match to TRBD1 (6 bases). The germline gives CDR1 SGHAT, CDR2 FQNNGV. This CDR3 has 15 residues. Trimming took 1 base from V and 2 from J, leaving 12 bases between them. The CDR3 loop is CASSLVSHRAYEQYF. CDR3 DNA: TGTGCCAGCAGCTTAGTTAGCCACAGGGCCTACGAGCAGTACTTC.

This clone was seen a few times. This chain uses TRBV5-1 with TRBJ1-5; a possible D gene is TRBD1 (6 bases). The germline CDR1 and CDR2 sequences are SGHRS and YFSETQ. CDR3 length equals 16 residues. Trimming removed 7 bases at V and 0 bases at J, with 17 bases between. The CDR3 here is CASGPGTQHSNQPQHF. The CDR3 coding sequence is TGCGCCAGCGGCCCCGGGACACAACATAGCAATCAGCCCCAGCATTTT. Together with reference TRBV5-1 and TRBJ1-5, the CDR3 gives the full variable domain: KAGVTQTPRYLIKTRGQQVTLSCSPISGHRSVSWYQQTPGQGLQFLFEYFSETQRNKGNFPGRFSGRQFSNSRSEMNVSTLELGDSALYLCASGPGTQHSNQPQHFGDGTRLSIL.

The chain combines TRBV9 with TRBJ2-3; TRBD2 agrees at 8 bases. Germline CDR1 SGDLS, CDR2 YYNGEE. Trimming took 0 bases from V and 6 from J; bases not matched to a gene: 6. The CDR3 has 15 amino acids. The CDR3 reads CASSVGAGAPDTQYF. CDR3 in DNA: TGTGCCAGCAGCGTAGGAGCGGGGGCGCCCGATACGCAGTATTTT.

Concerning this clone: The sample carries other DNA sequences with the same CDR3. The rearrangement uses TRBV28 and TRBJ2-6; the D is unclear. The germline V gene has CDR1 MDHEN and CDR2 SYDVKM. Trimming shortened V by 2 bases and J by 0 bases, and 5 bases separated the two germline ends. The CDR3 has 15 residues. The CDR3 DNA reads as TGTGCCAGCAGTTTAGGTTCCTCTGGGGCCAACGTCCTGACTTTC. This codes for CASSLGSSGANVLTF.

This rearrangement joins TRBV14 to TRBJ2-7; 8 bases align to TRBD1. J lost 4 bases, V lost 4 bases, and 6 bases had no gene match. Germline CDR1 and CDR2: SGHDN and FVKESK. The CDR3 is 14 amino acids. The CDR3 nucleotides read TGTGCCAGCAGCCCCCCAGGGGGCGGGTACGAGCAGTACTTC. This translates into CASSPPGGGYEQYF.

The chain combines TRBV7-8 with TRBJ2-1; 10 bases match TRBD1. The CDR3 has 17 residues. Germline trimming cut 2 bases from V and 10 bases from J; bases unmatched to any gene: 14. Germline V CDR1 and CDR2: SGHVS, FQNEAQ. CDR3 region: CASSLRGGDRGITEQFF. The CDR3 DNA follows: TGTGCCAGCAGCTTAAGGGGAGGGGACAGGGGTATAACGGAGCAGTTCTTC.

The chain combines TRBV5-1 with TRBJ2-2; TRBD2 might be the D (5 bases). Germline V gene lookup returns CDR1 SGHRS and CDR2 YFSETQ. CDR3 size: 15 residues. V lost 7 bases and J lost 2, with 15 bases in between. CDR3 in DNA: TGCGCCAGCCGACAAACGGGGATAAACACCGGGGAGCTGTTTTTT. It yields the protein CASRQTGINTGELFF.

This rearrangement joins TRBV10-1 to TRBJ1-1; D remains unclear. Between the trimmed V and J ends, which lost 3 bases and 5 bases, there was a span of 13 bases. Germline-derived CDR1 and CDR2 are WNHNN and SYGVQD (reference sequence). This CDR3 spans 14 amino acids. The CDR3 region is CASSDRQSRTEAFF. The CDR3 DNA reads TGCGCCAGCAGTGATCGGCAGAGTCGGACTGAAGCTTTCTTT.

The chain links TRBV20-1 to TRBJ2-5; D is possibly TRBD2 (5 bases). Germline lookup yields CDR1 DFQATT and CDR2 SNEGSKA (reference sequence). The CDR3 sequence is 11 residues long. Trimming shortened V by 7 bases and J by 2 bases, and 8 bases separated the two germline ends. For the CDR3, the DNA is TGCAGTGTGGCGGGTCAAGAGACCCAGTACTTC. It translates to CSVAGQETQYF.

The CDR3 nucleotides read TGCGCCAGCAGTGTTCTAGCGGCCTCCTACGAGCAGTACTTC. Its translation: CASSVLAASYEQYF. The gene calls are TRBV10-2 and TRBJ2-7; 7 nucleotides agree with TRBD2. The germline V gene encodes CDR1 WSHSY and CDR2 SAAADI. V lost 4 bases, J lost 0 bases, and 3 bases stayed unmatched. The CDR3 runs 14 residues.

The chain joins TRBV5-1 to TRBJ2-1; the D gene is possibly TRBD1 (5 bases). V was pared by 6 bases and J by 7 bases, with 14 bases between. Germline CDR1 is SGHRS and CDR2 is YFSETQ. This CDR3 has 13 amino acids. CDR3 residues: CASTQGQSNEQFF. The CDR3 DNA is TGCGCCAGCACCCAGGGTCAGTCAAATGAGCAGTTCTTC. Full variable domain (rest looked up from reference TRBV5-1 and TRBJ2-1): KAGVTQTPRYLIKTRGQQVTLSCSPISGHRSVSWYQQTPGQGLQFLFEYFSETQRNKGNFPGRFSGRQFSNSRSEMNVSTLELGDSALYLCASTQGQSNEQFFGPGTRLTVL.

As regards this clone: The sample contains more than one DNA sequence encoding this CDR3. The rearrangement links TRBV5-1 to TRBJ1-1; D ambiguous. V was shortened by 0 bases and J by 6 bases, with 9 bases between the two germline ends. CDR1 and CDR2 from the germline V gene are SGHRS and YFSETQ. CDR3 length equals 13 residues. For the CDR3, the DNA is TGCGCCAGCAGCTTGGCAGTCGGTTCTGAAGCTTTCTTT. This sequence encodes CASSLAVGSEAFF.

The V call is TRBV7-6, the J call TRBJ1-2, with D perhaps matching TRBD1 (6 bases). The V and J ends lost 2 bases and 8 bases respectively, with 18 bases between them. CDR3 length: 15 amino acids. Per germline, CDR1 SGHVS and CDR2 FNYEAQ. CDR3 nucleotide sequence: TGTGCCAGCAGCTTAAGGCAGGGGCCGGGAGGAGGCTACACCTTC. Translating gives CASSLRQGPGGGYTF.

This chain joins TRBV10-3 and TRBJ2-3; TRBD2 is a possible D gene (6 bases). Looked up from germline, CDR1 is ENHRY and CDR2 is SYGVKD. The CDR3 contains 15 residues. Between the trimmed V and J ends, which lost 8 bases and 1 base, there was a span of 16 bases. CDR3 nucleotides: TGTGCCATCCCCAATGTGCGGGGATGCACAGATACGCAGTATTTT. This translates into CAIPNVRGCTDTQYF.

The chain has TRBV7-6 and TRBJ2-5; 7 bases match TRBD2. Germline V gene sequence: CDR1 SGHVS, CDR2 FNYEAQ. There are 15 residues in the CDR3. The V segment lost 5 bases and the J segment 4 bases; nucleotides outside the gene matches: 10. CDR3 DNA sequence: TGTGCCAGCAGCAACCGACTAGCCGATACAGAGACCCAGTACTTC. Amino acids: CASSNRLADTETQYF.

The V and J genes are TRBV4-3 and TRBJ2-1, with 11 nucleotides matching TRBD2. With V trimmed by 0 bases and J by 4 bases, 11 bases remained unmatched. This CDR3 is built from 19 residues. Germline V gives CDR1 LGHNA, CDR2 YSLEER. CDR3 DNA sequence: TGCGCCAGCAGCCAAGATCTAGTCCGTCCTAGCGGGAGGTACAATGAGCAGTTCTTC. This gives the protein CASSQDLVRPSGRYNEQFF.

This chain connects TRBV6-5 to TRBJ2-7; 8 nucleotides match TRBD2. Germline assignment: CDR1 MNHEY and CDR2 SVGAGI. V lost 2 bases to trimming and J lost 7 bases; unmatched junction nucleotides: 10. The CDR3 is made up of 15 amino acids. DNA for the CDR3: TGTGCCAGCAGTTACGTGGCGGGAGGCCCAGGGGAGCAGTACTTC. Translation gives CASSYVAGGPGEQYF.